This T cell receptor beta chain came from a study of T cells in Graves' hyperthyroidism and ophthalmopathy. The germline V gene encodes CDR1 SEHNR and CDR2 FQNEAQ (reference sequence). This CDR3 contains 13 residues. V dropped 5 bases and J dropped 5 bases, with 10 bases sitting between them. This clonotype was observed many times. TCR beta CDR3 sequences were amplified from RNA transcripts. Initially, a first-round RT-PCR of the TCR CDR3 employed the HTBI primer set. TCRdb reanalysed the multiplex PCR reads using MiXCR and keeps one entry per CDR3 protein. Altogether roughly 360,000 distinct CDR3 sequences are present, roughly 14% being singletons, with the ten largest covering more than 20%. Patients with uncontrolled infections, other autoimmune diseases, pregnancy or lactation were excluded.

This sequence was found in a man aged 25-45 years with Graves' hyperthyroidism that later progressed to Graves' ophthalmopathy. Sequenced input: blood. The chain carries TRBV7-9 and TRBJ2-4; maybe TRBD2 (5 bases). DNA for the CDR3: TGTGCCAGCAGCCCCGCGGGTGAAAACATTCAGTACTTC. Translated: CASSPAGENIQYF.